The 27 T cell receptor beta chains below all came from one sample that was sequenced in a study of monozygotic twins with inflammatory bowel disease. Each CDR3 protein gets one entry in TCRdb, which reprocessed the 5' RACE reads and gives no DNA. The table counts roughly 320,000 distinct CDR3 sequences; roughly 5.2% lies in the top ten. The sequenced sample consisted of blood. The origin of the receptors is a human donor with ulcerative colitis or Crohn's disease, or a healthy co-twin of an affected twin (not recorded which).

The chain is built from TRBV30 and TRBJ2-1; lacking DNA, the TRBD2 call made by TCRdb goes unchecked. This CDR3 comprises 13 residues. The germline CDR1 and CDR2 sequences are GTSNPN and SVGIG (reference sequence). CDR3 region: CAWTYLPSRGKFF.

The chain joins TRBV7-9 to TRBJ1-1; as DNA is missing, the TRBD1 call by TCRdb cannot be tested. Looked up from germline, CDR1 is SEHNR and CDR2 is FQNEAQ (reference sequence). The CDR3 loop spans 12 amino acids. The CDR3: CASAQASGEAFF.

The chain recombines TRBV18 with TRBJ2-7; the TCRdb D gene call, TRBD1, has no DNA to confirm it. The CDR3 length is 13 residues. CDR1 KGHSH and CDR2 LQKENI come from the germline V gene. The CDR3 loop is CASSPGQTYEQYF.

The genes are TRBV7-9 and TRBJ1-5. The CDR3 has 14 residues. CDR1 is SEHNR and CDR2 is FQNEAQ in the germline V gene (reference sequence). CDR3 loop: CASSFKDSNQPQHF. Filled out from reference TRBV7-9 and TRBJ1-5, the complete variable domain reads DTGVSQNPRHKITKRGQNVTFRCDPISEHNRLYWYRQTLGQGPEFLTYFQNEAQLEKSRLLSDRFSAERPKGSFSTLEIQRTEQGDSAMYLCASSFKDSNQPQHFGDGTRLSIL.

CDR3 loop: CASSSAPLPADNYGYTF. V is TRBV5-5 and J is TRBJ1-2. The CDR3 has 17 residues. From germline, CDR1 is SGHKS and CDR2 YYEKEE (reference sequence). The full variable domain, rest sourced from reference TRBV5-5 and TRBJ1-2, is DAGVTQSPTHLIKTRGQQVTLRCSPISGHKSVSWYQQVLGQGPQFIFQYYEKEERGRGNFPDRFSARQFPNYSSELNVNALLLGDSALYLCASSSAPLPADNYGYTFGSGTRLTVV.

V usage is TRBV6-1 and J usage is TRBJ1-1. The germline V gene encodes CDR1 MNHNS and CDR2 SASEGT. The CDR3 is 12 residues long. The CDR3 reads CASSAQRGVAFF.

The chain is built from TRBV30 and TRBJ1-2; TCRdb gives TRBD1 as the D gene, but with no DNA this cannot be confirmed. From germline, CDR1 is GTSNPN and CDR2 SVGIG (reference sequence). There are 13 residues in the CDR3. The CDR3 sequence: CAWTLRGKGGYTF.

The chain links TRBV6-5 to TRBJ2-1; the D call of TRBD1 rests on TCRdb alone, since no DNA is present to check it. This CDR3 has 16 amino acids. Germline V gene sequence: CDR1 MNHEY, CDR2 SVGAGI. The CDR3 reads CASSSPGQSIYNEQFF.

The chain couples TRBV18 to TRBJ1-1; the TRBD1 assignment by TCRdb is unverifiable without DNA. Germline V CDR1 and CDR2: KGHSH, LQKENI. The CDR3 runs 15 residues. The CDR3 is CASSQDIVVNTEAFF.

V usage is TRBV18 and J usage is TRBJ1-1; TCRdb returns TRBD1, unconfirmable since there is no DNA. The length of the CDR3 is 16 residues. In germline, CDR1 is KGHSH, CDR2 LQKENI. The CDR3 loop reads CASSQSTGAMNTEAFF.

The chain carries TRBV6-6 and TRBJ2-1; TCRdb picks TRBD1, but there is no DNA to check that call. The CDR3 has 14 residues. The germline V gene has CDR1 MNHNY and CDR2 SVGAGI (reference sequence). The CDR3 loop is CASRRGQGYNEQFF.

The rearrangement joins TRBV20-1 to TRBJ1-5; as DNA is missing, the TRBD1 call by TCRdb cannot be tested. Germline V CDR1 and CDR2: DFQATT, SNEGSKA (reference sequence). CDR3 length equals 16 residues. The CDR3 loop reads CSASRGGRVNNQPQHF.

The V call is TRBV18, the J call TRBJ1-1. The CDR3 has 14 residues. Germline CDR1 and CDR2: KGHSH and LQKENI. The chain's CDR3 is CASSLMTVNTEAFF.

This rearrangement joins TRBV20-1 to TRBJ2-2; there is no DNA to check the TCRdb D call of TRBD2. The CDR3 is 15 residues long. CDR1 and CDR2 (germline): DFQATT, SNEGSKA (reference sequence). The CDR3 protein is CSARPSGRDTGELFF.

The J gene is TRBJ2-1, the V gene TRBV28; lacking DNA, the TRBD2 call made by TCRdb goes unchecked. The CDR3 has 16 amino acids. Germline loops: CDR1 MDHEN, CDR2 SYDVKM. CDR3: CASRPRDYTNYNEQFF.

The chain is built from TRBV4-3 and TRBJ2-2. Germline CDR1 LGHNA, CDR2 YSLEER. CDR3 length equals 15 residues. CDR3 sequence: CASSPSSANTGELFF.

The rearrangement joins TRBV5-1 to TRBJ2-7; without DNA, the TCRdb call of TRBD2 cannot be checked. Germline-derived CDR1 and CDR2 are SGHRS and YFSETQ. The CDR3 length is 14 residues. CDR3 loop: CASSPEGRNYEQYF. Looking up the rest from reference TRBV5-1 and TRBJ2-7 gives the full variable domain: KAGVTQTPRYLIKTRGQQVTLSCSPISGHRSVSWYQQTPGQGLQFLFEYFSETQRNKGNFPGRFSGRQFSNSRSEMNVSTLELGDSALYLCASSPEGRNYEQYFGPGTRLTVT.

The V call is TRBV19, the J call TRBJ1-2; no DNA is available, so the TRBD1 call from TCRdb remains unchecked. CDR1 LNHDA and CDR2 SQIVND come from the germline V gene (reference sequence). CDR3 length equals 16 residues. CDR3 amino acids: CASRLQDRGNNYGYTF.

The chain is built from TRBV29-1 and TRBJ1-3. The CDR3 spans 13 residues. The V gene's germline CDR1 is SQVTM and CDR2 ANQGSEA. This CDR3 reads CSVVRGSGNTIYF.

The rearrangement uses TRBV12-3 or TRBV12-4 and TRBJ1-1; TCRdb's D call of TRBD1 is untestable without DNA. The CDR3 runs 14 residues. The CDR3 region is CASSLALGKGEAFF.

The chain carries TRBV4-3 and TRBJ1-6. Germline-derived CDR1 and CDR2 are LGHNA and YSLEER. CDR3 size: 16 residues. The CDR3 protein is CASSVHLIPIGSPLHF.

The chain's CDR3 is CASSESGGYEQYF. This rearrangement joins TRBV25-1 to TRBJ2-7. CDR3 length equals 13 residues. Germline V gene data show CDR1 as MGHDK and CDR2 as SYGVNS.

The rearrangement uses TRBV5-1 and TRBJ2-7; TCRdb gives TRBD2 as the D gene, but with no DNA this cannot be confirmed. Germline V gene lookup returns CDR1 SGHRS and CDR2 YFSETQ. This CDR3 region has 18 residues. CDR3: CASSQSTSGRRSSYEQYF.

CDR3 sequence reads: CASSKEGYSNQPQHF. The chain recombines TRBV7-2 with TRBJ1-5. CDR1 is SGHTA, CDR2 FQGNSA, per germline. CDR3 length: 15 amino acids.

The rearrangement links TRBV12-3 or TRBV12-4 to TRBJ2-5; the TRBD1 assignment by TCRdb is unverifiable without DNA. The CDR3 contains 13 residues. The CDR3 region is CASSHGGVETQYF.

This chain connects TRBV11-2 to TRBJ2-7; checking the TCRdb D call of TRBD2 is not possible without DNA. The CDR3 sequence is 15 residues long. Germline CDR1 is SGHAT and CDR2 is FQNNGV. The CDR3 sequence: CASSYPASGIYEQYF.

The chain joins TRBV12-3 or TRBV12-4 to TRBJ2-7; TCRdb designates TRBD1, a call that cannot be tested without DNA. The CDR3 sequence is 15 residues long. CDR3 loop: CASSFTGTVALEQYF.